This T cell receptor beta chain was sequenced during a study of T-cell memory formation after mild COVID-19. With 7 bases removed from V and 5 bases from J, the gap between germline ends came to 17 bases. CDR3 length equals 13 residues. Germline-derived CDR1 and CDR2 are SQVTM and ANQGSEA. General study results and limits: Some responding clones appeared in pre-infection memory, suggesting cross-reactive memory joined.

cDNA libraries for TCR alpha and TCR beta, carrying sample barcodes and UMIs, came from 5'RACE with constant-segment primers. TCRdb itself ran the 5' RACE reads through MiXCR, one entry per CDR3 protein. The sample gives around 300,000 distinct CDR3 sequences, 14% of which show up once; 21% is in the top ten. Only a few counts were recorded for this clonotype. Antigen unknown. The genes are TRBV29-1 and TRBJ2-5; D gene ambiguous. Sequences were obtained from PBMCs or a T cell subset sorted from them (not recorded which). This sequence was found in a man aged 18 to 29 who had mild COVID-19 (a few samples of this study predate the infection). Cell type and time point are not known. The CDR3 region is CSGATFTGETQYF. The CDR3, as DNA: TGCAGCGGCGCGACGTTTACCGGGGAGACCCAGTACTTC.